What follows describes a single TCR beta chain. This sample was included in a study of blood T cell repertoires in COVID-19. At the level of the study: Acute-phase and convalescent COVID-19 samples originated in the United States, Italy and Spain.

This CDR3 region has 13 residues. CDR1 MDHEN and CDR2 SYDVKM come from the germline V gene. Losses at the gene ends were 5 bases for V and 5 bases for J; bases not matched to a gene: 5. Some clones are missing from TCRdb's copy, which holds only in-frame ones; the method was immunoSEQ multiplex PCR. The data show some 160,000 clones, roughly nine tenths seen once. The sequenced sample consisted of peripheral blood. J is TRBJ1-1 and V is TRBV28; 7 bases line up with TRBD1. The sequence derives from a woman between 65 and 79 years old with acute or convalescent COVID-19. The CDR3 is CASSPTGETEAFF. CDR3 DNA: TGTGCCAGCAGTCCTACAGGGGAAACTGAAGCTTTCTTT. Full variable domain (outside the CDR3, taken from reference TRBV28 and TRBJ1-1): DVKVTQSSRYLVKRTGEKVFLECVQDMDHENMFWYRQDPGLGLRLIYFSYDVKMKEKGDIPEGYSVSREKKERFSLILESASTNQTSMYLCASSPTGETEAFFGQGTRLTVV.